One sample yielded the 22 T cell receptor beta chains listed below, sequenced in a study of cytomegalovirus exposure and HLA in healthy donors. 60 Vbeta and 13 Jbeta primers were used in PCR. The assay was immunoSEQ multiplex PCR, and TCRdb's table has in-frame clones only and misses some. The top ten hold roughly 4% of the sample, which has about 270,000 clones, just over 85% seen once. The sequenced sample was PBMCs. The receptors here all came from a man in his forties in good health and CMV-seropositive.

This chain links TRBV11-1 with TRBJ2-7; 11 bases line up with TRBD1. Germline CDR1 and CDR2: SGHAT and FQDESV (reference sequence). The CDR3 is made up of 14 amino acids. The J segment lost 4 bases and the V segment lost 2 bases, leaving 1 base of the junction unmatched. In DNA form, the CDR3 reads TGTGCCAGCAGCTTAAGGGACAGGGGGTACGAGCAGTACTTC. The encoded protein is CASSLRDRGYEQYF.

The genes are TRBV5-1 and TRBJ2-7; 9 bases are a match to TRBD2. V dropped 2 bases and J dropped 2; count of bases not matched to a gene: 8. Germline CDR1 reads SGHRS; CDR2 reads YFSETQ. The CDR3 has 16 amino acids. The CDR3 bases are TGCGCCAGCAGCTTATCCCCTAGCGGGGTAGCCTACGAGCAGTACTTC. Amino acids: CASSLSPSGVAYEQYF.

For the CDR3, the DNA is TGTGCCAGTAGGCAACAGGTGTCGAACACTGAAGCTTTCTTT. Protein product: CASRQQVSNTEAFF. The chain couples TRBV19 to TRBJ1-1; possibly TRBD1 for D (5 bases). CDR3 size: 14 residues. CDR1 and CDR2 (germline): LNHDA, SQIVND (reference sequence). V dropped 6 bases and J dropped 1 base, with 12 bases sitting between them.

V gene TRBV11-2 combines with J gene TRBJ2-1, with unresolved D. V shed 5 bases and J shed 5 bases, with 16 bases lying between them. Germline V gene sequence: CDR1 SGHAT, CDR2 FQNNGV. This CDR3 is built from 15 residues. The DNA of the CDR3 is TGTGCCAGCAGCCCTTTTAAGGAGTTCGACAATGAGCAGTTCTTC. As protein: CASSPFKEFDNEQFF.

This clone came up a few times. The chain uses TRBV2 and TRBJ2-7; D is uncertain. Germline CDR1 reads SNHLY; CDR2 reads FYNNEI. V dropped 3 bases and J dropped 6 bases, with 18 bases sitting between them. This CDR3 is built from 15 residues. CDR3 in amino acids: CASSDVVAPLGEQYF. The DNA for the CDR3 is TGTGCCAGCAGTGACGTAGTGGCCCCTCTAGGCGAGCAGTACTTC.

This sequence joins TRBV18 and TRBJ1-1; D gene uncertain. V lost 2 bases, J lost 5 bases, and 12 bases lay in between. CDR1 is KGHSH, CDR2 LQKENI, per germline. This CDR3 is built from 14 residues. Here the CDR3 DNA reads TGTGCCAGCTCACCATCCGGGGTTTATACTGAAGCTTTCTTT. This encodes CASSPSGVYTEAFF.

The chain couples TRBV7-3 to TRBJ2-1; the D gene is possibly TRBD2 (6 bases). Trimming left V 2 bases short and J 6 bases short, with 8 bases between. The CDR3 spans 13 residues. Germline V gene lookup returns CDR1 SGHTA and CDR2 FQGTGA. CDR3: CASSLSGGNEQFF. CDR3 sequence (DNA): TGTGCCAGCAGCTTATCCGGGGGCAATGAGCAGTTCTTC.

This clone was picked up one time. The chain carries TRBV28 and TRBJ1-2; 8 nucleotides agree with TRBD1. CDR1 and CDR2 from the germline V gene are MDHEN and SYDVKM. The CDR3 length is 14 residues. J gave up 4 bases and V 3 bases, and 4 bases lay outside the gene matches. The DNA of the CDR3 is TGTGCCAGCAGTTTCACAGGGGGTCGCTATGGCTACACCTTC. It specifies CASSFTGGRYGYTF.

The CDR3 sequence: CASSQHRGDNEQFF. The CDR3 region has the DNA TGCGCCAGCAGCCAGCACAGGGGCGACAATGAGCAGTTCTTC. The J gene is TRBJ2-1, the V gene TRBV4-1; 7 nucleotides match TRBD1. Trimming took 3 bases from V and 5 from J; bases not matched to a gene: 4. In germline, CDR1 is MGHRA, CDR2 YSYEKL. The CDR3 extends over 14 amino acids.

Details on this clone: Other DNA sequences of this sample code for an identical CDR3. The V gene is TRBV6-6, the J gene TRBJ2-7, with 11 bases matching TRBD1. J was trimmed by 4 bases and V by 5 bases; bases with no gene match: 4. Per the germline V gene, CDR1 is MNHNY and CDR2 is SVGAGI (reference sequence). The CDR3 spans 14 residues. The CDR3 nucleotides read TGTGCCAGCAGTCGTGGACAGGGGGCGTACGAGCAGTACTTC. Its protein product is CASSRGQGAYEQYF.

The V and J genes are TRBV11-3 and TRBJ2-3; 13 bases map to TRBD2. The J segment lost 2 bases and the V segment lost 3 bases, leaving 5 bases of the junction unmatched. CDR3 length: 17 residues. Germline V CDR1 and CDR2: SGHNT, YENEEA. The CDR3 loop is CASSFRTSGGSTDTQYF. The CDR3 coding sequence is TGTGCCAGCAGCTTTAGGACTAGCGGGGGATCCACAGATACGCAGTATTTT.

This chain uses TRBV4-1 with TRBJ1-1; 10 bases fit TRBD1. The ends lost 5 bases at V and 5 bases at J; junction bases unmatched: 2. The CDR3 extends over 13 amino acids. CDR1 and CDR2 from the germline V gene are MGHRA and YSYEKL. The CDR3: CASSEGQGTEAFF. The DNA of the CDR3 is TGCGCCAGCAGCGAGGGACAGGGGACTGAAGCTTTCTTT.

The chain joins TRBV5-1 to TRBJ1-1; possible D gene TRBD1, 6 bases. The germline V gene has CDR1 SGHRS and CDR2 YFSETQ. Trimming cost V 4 bases and J 3 bases, with 16 bases left between them. CDR3 length: 15 residues. CDR3: CASSDGWGPDTEAFF. The CDR3 DNA sequence: TGCGCCAGCAGCGACGGATGGGGGCCGGACACTGAAGCTTTCTTT.

The gene calls are TRBV11-1 and TRBJ2-1, with a weak D call TRBD2 (5 bases). Germline V gene lookup returns CDR1 SGHAT and CDR2 FQDESV (reference sequence). The CDR3 runs 17 residues. Trimming left V 3 bases short and J 8 bases short, with 23 bases between. CDR3 amino acids: CASSFYPIAGFVHEQFF. CDR3 in DNA: TGTGCCAGCAGCTTCTACCCGATCGCGGGTTTTGTGCATGAGCAGTTCTTC.

The chain uses TRBV7-2 and TRBJ2-7, with 8 positions matching TRBD1. The V gene end was trimmed by 4 bases and the J gene end by 2 bases; junction bases not matched to a gene: 7. In germline, CDR1 is SGHTA, CDR2 FQGNSA. The CDR3 consists of 15 residues. The CDR3 sequence: CASSSTDRDTYEQYF. CDR3 coding DNA: TGTGCCAGCAGCTCCACGGACAGGGACACCTACGAGCAGTACTTC.

About this clone itself: Other DNA sequences in the same sample also yield this CDR3. V is TRBV18 and J is TRBJ2-7; TRBD1 matches at 9 bases. With V trimmed by 3 bases and J by 7 bases, 4 bases remained unmatched. Germline V gene sequence: CDR1 KGHSH, CDR2 LQKENI. CDR3 length: 13 amino acids. The CDR3 bases are TGTGCCAGCTCACCGGGACAGGGCTGGGAGCAGTACTTC. Translating it yields CASSPGQGWEQYF.

The chain combines TRBV19 with TRBJ1-2; D possibly corresponds to TRBD1 (6 bases). The CDR3 has 14 amino acids. Between the trimmed V and J ends, which lost 4 bases and 4 bases, there was a span of 13 bases. Looked up from germline, CDR1 is LNHDA and CDR2 is SQIVND (reference sequence). In DNA, the CDR3 is TGTGCCAGTAGTACCGAGACAGGCTTCTATGGCTACACCTTC. Translated, it gives CASSTETGFYGYTF.

This chain uses TRBV7-8 with TRBJ2-3, with TRBD2 matching 12 bases. J was trimmed by 1 base and V by 5 bases; bases with no gene match: 7. The length of the CDR3 is 17 residues. Germline CDR1 and CDR2: SGHVS and FQNEAQ. The CDR3 DNA reads TGTGCCAGCAGCCCGTGGACTAGCGGGATTGGCACAGATACGCAGTATTTT. This gives the protein CASSPWTSGIGTDTQYF. The whole variable domain, remainder taken from reference TRBV7-8 and TRBJ2-3, is GAGVSQSPRYKVAKRGQDVALRCDPISGHVSLFWYQQALGQGPEFLTYFQNEAQLDKSGLPSDRFFAERPEGSVSTLKIQRTQQEDSAVYLCASSPWTSGIGTDTQYFGPGTRLTVL.

Concerning this clone: The germline gene is not matched at one end of the junction; a read error may be the cause. The chain has TRBV28 and TRBJ2-2, with 9 bases aligning to TRBD2. Germline V gives CDR1 MDHEN, CDR2 SYDVKM. The CDR3 consists of 13 residues. The CDR3 bases are TGTGCCAGCAACCGCGGGGGGGCCGGGGTGCTGTTTTTT. This translates into CASNRGGAGVLFF.

This clone has just a few counts. This chain uses TRBV5-1 with TRBJ1-4; 10 nucleotides agree with TRBD1. V gave up 2 bases and J gave up 8 bases; unmatched junction bases: 3. Per germline, CDR1 SGHRS and CDR2 YFSETQ. The CDR3 has 14 residues. The CDR3 region is CASSLGDRGEKLFF. The DNA for the CDR3 is TGCGCCAGCAGCTTAGGGGACAGGGGAGAAAAACTGTTTTTT.

The genes are TRBV7-8 and TRBJ2-1; weak D call: TRBD2 (5 bases). Germline V gene lookup returns CDR1 SGHVS and CDR2 FQNEAQ. The CDR3 contains 16 residues. V shed 0 bases and J shed 2 bases, with 11 bases lying between them. CDR3 region: CASSLARLATYNEQFF. CDR3 DNA sequence: TGTGCCAGCAGCTTAGCCAGGCTAGCAACCTACAATGAGCAGTTCTTC. Filled out from reference TRBV7-8 and TRBJ2-1, the complete variable domain reads GAGVSQSPRYKVAKRGQDVALRCDPISGHVSLFWYQQALGQGPEFLTYFQNEAQLDKSGLPSDRFFAERPEGSVSTLKIQRTQQEDSAVYLCASSLARLATYNEQFFGPGTRLTVL.

The chain couples TRBV5-1 to TRBJ2-3; perhaps TRBD2 as D (8 bases). Deletions cut 0 bases from V and 5 bases from J, with 16 bases between. CDR1 is SGHRS, CDR2 YFSETQ, per germline. The CDR3 is 16 residues long. This chain's CDR3 is CASSLAWDSGGDTQYF. CDR3 nucleotide sequence: TGCGCCAGCAGCTTGGCCTGGGACAGCGGGGGAGATACGCAGTATTTT.